The 2 T cell receptor beta chains reported below all come from one sample, sequenced in a study of T cell responses to AZD1222 COVID-19 vaccine. Data came from immunoSEQ multiplex PCR; TCRdb stores just in-frame clones and leaves some out. The table shows approximately 140,000 clones, with 89% occurring only once. This material consisted of peripheral blood, taken on day 0 of AZD1222 vaccination. The origin of the receptors is an adult in good health.

V and J are TRBV19 and TRBJ1-5; TRBD1 is a possible D gene (5 bases). Trimming cost V 8 bases and J 6 bases, with 17 bases left between them. CDR3 size: 14 residues. The germline V gene has CDR1 LNHDA and CDR2 SQIVND (reference sequence). This CDR3 reads CASQKNQGVQPQHF. The DNA of the CDR3 is TGTGCCAGTCAAAAAAATCAGGGAGTTCAGCCCCAGCATTTT.

The chain couples TRBV7-2 to TRBJ1-5, with no clear D. The ends were cut back, 1 base at V and 1 base at J, with 8 bases in the middle. The CDR3 sequence is 15 residues long. CDR1 is SGHTA and CDR2 is FQGNSA in the germline V gene. CDR3 in DNA: TGTGCCAGCAGCTTAGTGGGAAGGAGCAATCAGCCCCAGCATTTT. The encoded protein is CASSLVGRSNQPQHF.